Listed below are T cell receptor beta chains from one sample, sequenced in a study of blood T cell repertoires in COVID-19. Assay used: immunoSEQ multiplex PCR; TCRdb lists only in-frame clones, some missing. The data hold tens of thousands of clones, with around 89% observed a single time. Sequencing input: peripheral blood. The receptors come from a human donor in a cohort sampled during active COVID-19. The CDR3 runs from the conserved cysteine through the conserved F or W.

>TRBJ2-1|TRBV5-4
CASSSLNNEQFF
>TRBJ1-6|TRBV7-9
CASSLQGSPLHF
>TRBJ1-1|TRBV6-5
CASSSYGQKNTEAFF
>TRBJ1-1|TRBV7-9
CASSSFSRNTEAFF
>TRBJ2-5|TRBV7-3
CASSLTGGTGQETQYF
>TRBJ1-2|TRBV7-9
CASSSRGDGYTF
>TRBJ1-5|TRBV5-5
CASSLGYGVDNQPQHF
>TRBJ1-5|TRBV4-1
CASSQGPGSNQPQHF
>TRBJ1-2|TRBV5-6
CASSLWWANYGYTF
>TRBJ2-1|TRBV3-1/TRBV3-2
CASSLTSGRVQGQFF
>TRBJ2-3|TRBV14
CASSPSTDTQYF
>TRBJ2-7|TRBV28
CASRMGSPAEGQYF
>TRBJ1-2|TRBV28
CATTENYGYTF
>TRBJ1-1|TRBV6-5
CASRRQGGMMTEAFF
>TRBJ1-4|TRBV6-1
CASSDGQGLEKLFF
>TRBJ2-1|TRBV7-2
CASSPTGTSKNEQFF
>TRBJ1-6|TRBV6-5
CASTYGKSLKSPLHF
>TRBJ2-3|TRBV29-1
CSVPTSGSTDTQYF
>TRBJ1-2|TRBV2
CASTGRAEYGYTF
>TRBJ1-1|TRBV6-5
CASSPPQGQAFF
>TRBJ2-2|TRBV9
CASSRSGTSGTGELFF
>TRBJ1-5|TRBV6-5
CASRTGILNQPQHF
>TRBJ2-5|TRBV5-1
CASSKGTVGETQYF
>TRBJ1-2|TRBV4-2
CASSQGIVKTGVNGYTF
>TRBJ2-7|TRBV19
CASSSQTGTYYEQYF